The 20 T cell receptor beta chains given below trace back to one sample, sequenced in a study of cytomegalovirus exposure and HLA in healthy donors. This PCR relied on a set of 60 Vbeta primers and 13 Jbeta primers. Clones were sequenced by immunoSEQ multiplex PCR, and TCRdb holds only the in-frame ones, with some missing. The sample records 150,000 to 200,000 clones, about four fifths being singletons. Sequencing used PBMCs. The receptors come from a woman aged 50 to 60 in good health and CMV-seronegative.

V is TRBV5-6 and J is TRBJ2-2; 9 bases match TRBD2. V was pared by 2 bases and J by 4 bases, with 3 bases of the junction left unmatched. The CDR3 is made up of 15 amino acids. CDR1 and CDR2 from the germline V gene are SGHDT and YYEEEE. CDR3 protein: CASSLLAGLTGELFF. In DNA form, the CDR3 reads TGTGCCAGCAGCTTACTAGCGGGTCTCACCGGGGAGCTGTTTTTT.

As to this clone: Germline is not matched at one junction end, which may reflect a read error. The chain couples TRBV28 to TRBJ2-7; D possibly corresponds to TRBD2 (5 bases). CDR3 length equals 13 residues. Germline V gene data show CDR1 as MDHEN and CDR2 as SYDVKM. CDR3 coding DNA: TGTGCCTGCAGTCCCGGGGTATCCTACGAGCAGTACTTC. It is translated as CACSPGVSYEQYF.

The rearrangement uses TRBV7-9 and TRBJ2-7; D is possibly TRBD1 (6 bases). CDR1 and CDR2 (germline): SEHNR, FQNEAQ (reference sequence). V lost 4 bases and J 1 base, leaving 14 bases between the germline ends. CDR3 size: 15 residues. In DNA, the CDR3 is TGTGCCAGCAGCTCTCCTACCAGGGGTTCCTACGAGCAGTACTTC. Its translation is CASSSPTRGSYEQYF.

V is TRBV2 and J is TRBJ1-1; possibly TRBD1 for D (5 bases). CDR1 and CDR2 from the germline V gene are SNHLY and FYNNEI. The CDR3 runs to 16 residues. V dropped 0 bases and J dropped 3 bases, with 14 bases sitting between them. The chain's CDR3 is CASSEALRGGDTEAFF. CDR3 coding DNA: TGTGCCAGCAGTGAAGCGCTTCGGGGGGGGGACACTGAAGCTTTCTTT.

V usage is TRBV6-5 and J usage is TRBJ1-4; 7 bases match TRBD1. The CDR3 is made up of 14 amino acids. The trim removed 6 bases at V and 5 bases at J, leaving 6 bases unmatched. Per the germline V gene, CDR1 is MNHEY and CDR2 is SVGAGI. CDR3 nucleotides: TGTGCCAGCAGCCCGGGACAGAAGAATGAAAAACTGTTTTTT. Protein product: CASSPGQKNEKLFF.

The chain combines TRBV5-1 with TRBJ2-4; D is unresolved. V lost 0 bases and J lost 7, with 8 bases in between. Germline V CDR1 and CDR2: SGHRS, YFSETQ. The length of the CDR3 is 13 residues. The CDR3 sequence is CASSLDGSNIQYF. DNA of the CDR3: TGCGCCAGCAGCTTGGACGGGTCGAACATTCAGTACTTC. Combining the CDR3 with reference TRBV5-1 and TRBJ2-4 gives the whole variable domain KAGVTQTPRYLIKTRGQQVTLSCSPISGHRSVSWYQQTPGQGLQFLFEYFSETQRNKGNFPGRFSGRQFSNSRSEMNVSTLELGDSALYLCASSLDGSNIQYFGAGTRLSVL.

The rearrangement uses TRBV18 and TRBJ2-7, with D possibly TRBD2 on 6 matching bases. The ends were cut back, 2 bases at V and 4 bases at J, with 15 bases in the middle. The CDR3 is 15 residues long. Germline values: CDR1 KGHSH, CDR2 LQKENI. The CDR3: CASSPSPGSGYEQYF. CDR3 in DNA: TGTGCCAGCTCACCATCCCCTGGGAGCGGGTACGAGCAGTACTTC.

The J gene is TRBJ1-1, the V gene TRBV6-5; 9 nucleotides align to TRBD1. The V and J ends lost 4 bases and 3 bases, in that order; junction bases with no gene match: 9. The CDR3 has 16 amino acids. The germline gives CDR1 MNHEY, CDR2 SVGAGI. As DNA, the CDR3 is TGTGCCAGCAGTTCCTTACAGGGGGCGAAGGACACTGAAGCTTTCTTT. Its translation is CASSSLQGAKDTEAFF.

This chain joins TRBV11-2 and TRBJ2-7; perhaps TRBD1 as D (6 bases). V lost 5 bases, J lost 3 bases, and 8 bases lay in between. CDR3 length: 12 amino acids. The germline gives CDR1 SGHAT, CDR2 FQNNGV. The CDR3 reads CASSVTGYEQYF. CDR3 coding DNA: TGTGCCAGCAGCGTGACAGGCTACGAGCAGTACTTC.

DNA for the CDR3: TGTGCCTCGAGGGCCGGGGAGTGGACTGAAGCTTTCTTT. It yields the protein CASRAGEWTEAFF. V usage is TRBV10-3 and J usage is TRBJ1-1; no clear D. The CDR3 has 13 residues. Per the germline V gene, CDR1 is ENHRY and CDR2 is SYGVKD. V was pared by 11 bases and J by 5 bases, with 18 bases between.

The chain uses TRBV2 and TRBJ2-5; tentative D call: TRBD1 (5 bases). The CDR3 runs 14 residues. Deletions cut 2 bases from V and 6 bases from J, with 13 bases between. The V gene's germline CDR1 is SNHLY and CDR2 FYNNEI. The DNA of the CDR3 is TGTGCCAGCAGTGAACGAGACAGACAAAAGACCCAGTACTTC. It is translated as CASSERDRQKTQYF.

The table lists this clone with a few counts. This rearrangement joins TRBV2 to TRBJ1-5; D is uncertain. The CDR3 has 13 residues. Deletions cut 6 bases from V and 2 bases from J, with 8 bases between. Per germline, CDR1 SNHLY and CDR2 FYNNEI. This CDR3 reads CASRRAGNQPQHF. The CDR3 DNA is TGTGCCAGCAGGAGGGCTGGCAATCAGCCCCAGCATTTT. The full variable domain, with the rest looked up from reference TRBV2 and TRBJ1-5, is EPEVTQTPSHQVTQMGQEVILRCVPISNHLYFYWYRQILGQKVEFLVSFYNNEISEKSEIFDDQFSVERPDGSNFTLKIRSTKLEDSAMYFCASRRAGNQPQHFGDGTRLSIL.

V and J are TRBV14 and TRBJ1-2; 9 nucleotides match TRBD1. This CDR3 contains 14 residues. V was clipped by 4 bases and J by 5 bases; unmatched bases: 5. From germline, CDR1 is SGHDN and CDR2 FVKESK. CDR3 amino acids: CASSPGTGLYGYTF. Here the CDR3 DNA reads TGTGCCAGCAGCCCCGGGACAGGGTTATATGGCTACACCTTC.

This chain's CDR3 is CASRTALHSGYGYTF. CDR3 nucleotides: TGTGCCAGTAGGACGGCCCTTCACAGTGGGTATGGCTACACCTTC. The chain recombines TRBV19 with TRBJ1-2; D ambiguous. V lost 6 bases, J lost 5 bases, and 19 bases lay in between. CDR1 is LNHDA, CDR2 SQIVND, per germline (reference sequence). This CDR3 region has 15 residues.

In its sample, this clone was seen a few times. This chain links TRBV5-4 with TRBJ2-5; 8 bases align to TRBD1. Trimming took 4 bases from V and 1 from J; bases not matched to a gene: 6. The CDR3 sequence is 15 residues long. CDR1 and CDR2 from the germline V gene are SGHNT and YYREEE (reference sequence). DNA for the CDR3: TGTGCCAGCAGCCTCAGAGACAGGGGCCAAGAGACCCAGTACTTC. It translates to CASSLRDRGQETQYF.

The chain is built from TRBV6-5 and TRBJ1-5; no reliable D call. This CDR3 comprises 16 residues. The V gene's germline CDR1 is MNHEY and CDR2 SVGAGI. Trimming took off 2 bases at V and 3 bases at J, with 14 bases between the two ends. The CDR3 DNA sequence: TGTGCCAGCAGTTACGCTGGGCCCGGACTCAATCAGCCCCAGCATTTT. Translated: CASSYAGPGLNQPQHF.

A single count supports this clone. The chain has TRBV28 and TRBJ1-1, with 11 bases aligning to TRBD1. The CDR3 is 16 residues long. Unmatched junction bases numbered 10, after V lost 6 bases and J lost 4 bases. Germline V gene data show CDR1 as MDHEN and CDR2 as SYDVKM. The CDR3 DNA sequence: TGTGCCAGCAGATCCCGAGGGACAGGGGGAATCACTGAAGCTTTCTTT. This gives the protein CASRSRGTGGITEAFF.

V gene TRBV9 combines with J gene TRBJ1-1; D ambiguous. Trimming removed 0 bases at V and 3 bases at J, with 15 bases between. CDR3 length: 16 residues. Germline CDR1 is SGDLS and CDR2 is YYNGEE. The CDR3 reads CASSVVSMRMDTEAFF. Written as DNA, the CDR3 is TGTGCCAGCAGCGTAGTGAGTATGCGGATGGACACTGAAGCTTTCTTT.

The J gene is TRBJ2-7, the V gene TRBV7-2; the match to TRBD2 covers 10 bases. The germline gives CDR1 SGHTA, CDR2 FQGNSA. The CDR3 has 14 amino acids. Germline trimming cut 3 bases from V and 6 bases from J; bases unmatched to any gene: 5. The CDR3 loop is CASSFGLAVGEQYF. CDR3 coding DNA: TGTGCCAGCAGCTTCGGACTAGCGGTAGGCGAGCAGTACTTC.

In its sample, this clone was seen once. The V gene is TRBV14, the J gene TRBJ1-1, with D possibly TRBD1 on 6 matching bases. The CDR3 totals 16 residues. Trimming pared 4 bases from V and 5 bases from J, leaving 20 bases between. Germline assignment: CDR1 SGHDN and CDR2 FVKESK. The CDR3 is CASSREKGGVRTEAFF. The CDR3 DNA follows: TGTGCCAGCAGCCGAGAAAAAGGGGGAGTGAGGACTGAAGCTTTCTTT.